The rows below give T cell receptor beta chains drawn from one sample of a study of CD8 T cells in ankylosing spondylitis. MiXCR, run by TCRdb on the 5' RACE reads, gives a single entry per CDR3 protein. The sample carries 700,000 to 850,000 distinct CDR3 sequences, 12% recorded once. Sequencing was performed on blood, either unsorted or a sorted T cell fraction (not recorded which). Receptor source: a male donor with ankylosing spondylitis. CDR3s include the opening cysteine and the closing phenylalanine or tryptophan. A D gene is named only where the DNA matches it firmly. Part of the rows lack a size; the others show once, few, many or a class for expanded clones.

V gene	CDR3 length	D gene	clone size	J gene	CDR3 DNA	CDR3 protein
TRBV15	13	NA	few	TRBJ2-5	TGTGCCACACAGGGTAATCGCCGGGAGACCCAGTACTTC	CATQGNRRETQYF
TRBV10-3	13	NA	NA	TRBJ1-2	TGTGCCATCAATCCCACAGGCCGAGGCGGCTACACCTTC	CAINPTGRGGYTF
TRBV10-3	15	NA	NA	TRBJ1-2	TGTGCCATCAGTGAGTCCCCCCGAGGGGCGTATGGCTACACCTTC	CAISESPRGAYGYTF
TRBV11-2	15	NA	NA	TRBJ2-7	TGTGCCAGCAGCTTAGGAGGACATGGCTCCTACGAGCAGTACTTC	CASSLGGHGSYEQYF
TRBV5-1	15	TRBD2	NA	TRBJ2-5	TGCGCCAGCAGCACCGGGACTAGCAATAAAGAGACCCAGTACTTC	CASSTGTSNKETQYF
TRBV9	15	TRBD2	NA	TRBJ2-1	TGTGCCAGCAGCGTAGAGACTAGCGGGAGAGATGAGCAGTTCTTC	CASSVETSGRDEQFF
TRBV6-2/TRBV6-3	12	NA	NA	TRBJ2-7	TGTGCCAGCGCCGACACGGCCTACGAGCAGTACTTC	CASADTAYEQYF
TRBV30	13	TRBD1	few	TRBJ1-1	TGTGCCTGGAGCACAGGGGGGTTTGGTCGGGCTTTCTTT	CAWSTGGFGRAFF
TRBV2	14	NA	NA	TRBJ2-5	TGTGCCAGCACCCCGACACCAGATCAAGAGACCCAGTACTTC	CASTPTPDQETQYF
TRBV20-1	15	NA	many	TRBJ2-3	TGCAGTGCCACTAAGGCCAGGGCTAGCACAGATACGCAGTATTTT	CSATKARASTDTQYF
TRBV6-1	14	TRBD1	NA	TRBJ2-7	TGTGCCAGCAGTGAAGCGGGACAGGGACAGGGGCAGTACTTC	CASSEAGQGQGQYF
TRBV29-1	13	NA	many	TRBJ1-1	TGCAGCGTTGTGAGGCTAATGAACACTGAAGCTTTCTTT	CSVVRLMNTEAFF
TRBV5-1	13	NA	NA	TRBJ2-7	TGCGCCAGCAGCAGGGGATACTCCTACGAGCAGTACTTC	CASSRGYSYEQYF
TRBV28	16	TRBD2	NA	TRBJ2-5	TGTGCCAGCAGTACGACTAGCGGCTGGGGACGGGAGACCCAGTACTTC	CASSTTSGWGRETQYF
TRBV25-1	15	NA	few	TRBJ2-7	TGTGCCAGCAGTGATCCGGCTTCGCCGACCTACGAGCAGTACTTC	CASSDPASPTYEQYF
TRBV4-3	14	NA	NA	TRBJ2-7	TGCGCCAGCAGCCAAGGTCGGCCCTCCTACGAGCAGTACTTC	CASSQGRPSYEQYF
TRBV12-3/TRBV12-4	16	NA	NA	TRBJ1-3	TGTGCCAGCAGTCCCCCCTCGGGACACTCTGGAAACACCATATATTTT	CASSPPSGHSGNTIYF
TRBV20-1	15	TRBD2	many	TRBJ2-3	TGCAGTGCCCCTCCTAGCGGGACTAGCACAGATACGCAGTATTTT	CSAPPSGTSTDTQYF
TRBV20-1	12	NA	few	TRBJ2-1	TGCAGTGCTAGAACCGCCACCGTTGAGCAGTTCTTC	CSARTATVEQFF
TRBV7-2	16	TRBD2	few	TRBJ2-5	TGTGCCAGCAGCAATATCTTTGGCGGGGGGCAGGAGACCCAGTACTTC	CASSNIFGGGQETQYF
TRBV5-1	14	TRBD1	few	TRBJ1-1	TGCGCCAGCAGCTTCCCAACGGACAGGGCGAAAGCTTTCTTT	CASSFPTDRAKAFF
TRBV5-5	15	TRBD1	NA	TRBJ1-1	TGTGCCAGCAGCTTTACAGGGGATATGAACACTGAAGCTTTCTTT	CASSFTGDMNTEAFF
TRBV20-1	16	NA	many	TRBJ1-5	TGCAGTGCCCTGACAGTCCCAAGTTGGGGCAATCAGCCCCAGCATTTT	CSALTVPSWGNQPQHF
TRBV5-1	15	TRBD2	few	TRBJ2-1	TGCGCCAGCAGCCCGACTAGCGGGAGGCCCCGGGGGCAGTTCTTC	CASSPTSGRPRGQFF
TRBV20-1	13	TRBD1	NA	TRBJ2-7	TGCAGTGCTGGACCGGGACAGACCTACGAGCAGTACTTC	CSAGPGQTYEQYF
TRBV6-5	14	NA	NA	TRBJ1-2	TGTGCCAGCAGTTATCAGGACAACCCAGGAAGCTACACCTTC	CASSYQDNPGSYTF
TRBV6-2/TRBV6-3	16	TRBD2	many	TRBJ2-1	TGTGCCAGCAGAAAAGGACTAGCGGCCCTCGAGGATGAGCAGTTCTTC	CASRKGLAALEDEQFF
TRBV6-5	14	NA	NA	TRBJ1-4	TGTGCCAGCAGTTACGGATCAACTAATGAAAAACTGTTTTTT	CASSYGSTNEKLFF
TRBV10-3	14	NA	NA	TRBJ1-1	TGTGCCATCAGTGAGCCCAGGGAGGGGACTGAAGCTTTCTTT	CAISEPREGTEAFF
TRBV4-3	14	NA	few	TRBJ2-1	TGCGCCAGCAGCCAAGAACCGGGCTCCAATGAGCAGTTCTTC	CASSQEPGSNEQFF
TRBV29-1	13	TRBD1	many	TRBJ2-7	TGCAGCGCCGCTAGGGACAGTACCTACGAGCAGTACTTC	CSAARDSTYEQYF
TRBV20-1	13	NA	few	TRBJ2-1	TGCAGTGCCCCCCTGACGAGTTACAATGAGCAGTTCTTC	CSAPLTSYNEQFF
TRBV7-6	11	NA	NA	TRBJ2-5	TGTGCCAGCGGGTGGGTGGAGACCCAGTACTTC	CASGWVETQYF
TRBV2	13	NA	NA	TRBJ2-5	TGTGCCAGCAGTGAACGCCGCCAAGAGACCCAGTACTTC	CASSERRQETQYF
TRBV5-1	14	NA	few	TRBJ2-1	TGCGCCAGCCTCCGGGATCCCCGAGCGAATGAGCAGTTCTTC	CASLRDPRANEQFF
TRBV7-9	15	NA	few	TRBJ2-2	TGTGCCAGCAGCTCCGTCACGGGATCTAACGGGGAGCTGTTTTTT	CASSSVTGSNGELFF
TRBV5-1	15	NA	NA	TRBJ2-3	TGCGCCAGCAGCCACGGGACGGAGCCGCAATATACGCAGTATTTT	CASSHGTEPQYTQYF
TRBV20-1	14	NA	many	TRBJ1-2	TGCAGTGCTAAGGTCTCCGACAGTTTCTATGGCTACACCTTC	CSAKVSDSFYGYTF
TRBV4-1	15	TRBD1	many	TRBJ2-1	TGCGCCAGCAGCCGAGCGGACAGGGAAGAAGGTGAGCAGTTCTTC	CASSRADREEGEQFF
TRBV9	16	NA	many	TRBJ2-1	TGTGCCAGCAGCGTAGCGCCGGGGGTATTTGACAATGAGCAGTTCTTC	CASSVAPGVFDNEQFF
TRBV7-2	15	NA	few	TRBJ1-1	TGTGCCAGCAGCCTAGTAGGACACTCGAACACTGAAGCTTTCTTT	CASSLVGHSNTEAFF
TRBV2	12	NA	NA	TRBJ2-7	TGTGCCAGGTCCGGGGAGTCCCACGAGCAGTACTTC	CARSGESHEQYF
TRBV5-1	14	TRBD1	few	TRBJ1-4	TGCGCCAGCAGCAAGGGGACAGGCGGTGGAAAACTGTTTTTT	CASSKGTGGGKLFF
TRBV6-1	13	NA	NA	TRBJ2-7	TGTGCCAGCAGTGAAGACAGCCTGGCCGAGCAGTACTTC	CASSEDSLAEQYF
TRBV18	16	NA	few	TRBJ2-5	TGTGCCAGCTCACCACCGAGGAGGGGTGCCCAAGAGACCCAGTACTTC	CASSPPRRGAQETQYF
TRBV18	19	NA	NA	TRBJ2-1	TGTGCCAGCTCACCACGGGCAGGGGCCGGCCTTAGCTCCTACAATGAGCAGTTCTTC	CASSPRAGAGLSSYNEQFF
TRBV7-7	15	NA	NA	TRBJ2-5	TGTGCTAGCAGCTTAGCGCAGGGTGTATGGGAGACCCAGTACTTC	CASSLAQGVWETQYF
TRBV27	14	NA	few	TRBJ2-7	TGTGCCAGCAGTTTGACAGGTTATCCCTACGAGCAGTACTTC	CASSLTGYPYEQYF
TRBV20-1	12	NA	many	TRBJ1-1	TGCAGTGCCGGAGGGAGCTCCACTGAAGCTTTCTTT	CSAGGSSTEAFF
TRBV9	13	NA	NA	TRBJ1-1	TGTGCCAGCAGCGTAGCCCCTGAGACTGAAGCTTTCTTT	CASSVAPETEAFF
TRBV7-9	12	NA	many	TRBJ1-1	TGTGCCAGCACGGACCAACCCACGGGAGCTTTCTTT	CASTDQPTGAFF
TRBV27	13	NA	many	TRBJ1-2	TGTGCCAGCAGTATCCGGGGTACCTATGGCTACACCTTC	CASSIRGTYGYTF
TRBV7-2	15	TRBD2	few	TRBJ2-3	TGTGCCAGCAGCTTAAAGACTAGCAGGTCCGATACGCAGTATTTT	CASSLKTSRSDTQYF
TRBV5-1	13	NA	many	TRBJ1-2	TGCGCCAGCAGACAACAAGATAACTATGGCTACACCTTC	CASRQQDNYGYTF